This entry features one TCR beta chain sequence. Trimming took 3 bases from V and 1 from J, leaving 9 bases between them. The CDR3 consists of 14 residues. Germline V lookup: CDR1 MDHEN, CDR2 SYDVKM. The source of the sample is a study of blood T cell repertoires in COVID-19. Study-level information: Specimens from acute and convalescent COVID-19 originated in the United States, Italy and Spain.

Original methodology: Nucleated cell counts were estimated from reference gene primer amplification. Using immunoSEQ multiplex PCR, the repertoire was profiled, and TCRdb retains in-frame clones only, with some absent. V and J calls and clone size come straight from that table; D and trimming were deduced from the DNA. The table includes under 300,000 clones, roughly 85% detected once. Those enrolled, adults aged about 18 to 89 years, came from some 25 US areas. V usage is TRBV28 and J usage is TRBJ1-1; no reliable D call. The sequence was collected from a woman in her forties or fifties who had been exposed to COVID-19. Input material: PBMCs or T cells enriched from blood (not recorded which). The CDR3 sequence: CASSFYAGNTEAFF. The DNA for the CDR3 is TGTGCCAGCAGTTTCTACGCCGGGAACACTGAAGCTTTCTTT.